What follows are 27 T cell receptor beta chains derived from one specimen sequenced in a study of cytomegalovirus exposure and HLA in healthy donors. PCR involved 60 Vbeta and 13 Jbeta primers. This table comes from immunoSEQ multiplex PCR, and its TCRdb copy is limited to in-frame clones, with some not included. This sample has roughly 100,000 clones; nearly 15% occur once, and the top ten carry about 0.8%. Sample: PBMCs. These receptor sequences come from a female donor in good health and CMV-seronegative.

The rearrangement joins TRBV6-5 to TRBJ2-7; 8 bases are shared with TRBD2. V gave up 6 bases and J gave up 0 bases; unmatched junction bases: 7. There are 15 residues in the CDR3. Per the germline V gene, CDR1 is MNHEY and CDR2 is SVGAGI. The CDR3: CASRISGSLSYEQYF. The CDR3 nucleotides are TGTGCCAGCAGAATCAGCGGGAGCCTCTCCTACGAGCAGTACTTC.

This clone was observed a few times. The chain links TRBV7-9 to TRBJ2-4; D is undetermined. The V end lost 0 bases, the J end lost 0 bases, and 9 bases lay between the germline ends. The CDR3 has 16 residues. Germline assignment: CDR1 SEHNR and CDR2 FQNEAQ (reference sequence). CDR3 sequence (DNA): TGTGCCAGCAGCTTAGCATCAGGAATAGCCAAAAACATTCAGTACTTC. Translation gives CASSLASGIAKNIQYF.

A few counts support this clone. The junction differs from germline at one of its ends, possibly a read error. The identical CDR3 is also encoded by other nucleotide sequences in the sample. This chain joins TRBV5-1 and TRBJ1-1; maybe TRBD1 (5 bases). Germline-derived CDR1 and CDR2 are SGHRS and YFSETQ. There are 13 residues in the CDR3. The CDR3 DNA reads TGCGCCAGCAGACGGACACCCTCCGCTGAAGCTTTCTTC. Protein sequence: CASRRTPSAEAFF.

The V call is TRBV6-4, the J call TRBJ2-1, with 9 bases aligning to TRBD2. Germline V gene sequence: CDR1 MRHNA, CDR2 SNTAGT. The CDR3 is 15 residues long. With V trimmed by 4 bases and J by 6 bases, 7 bases remained unmatched. The CDR3 coding sequence is TGTGCCAGCAGTGTTACAGCGGGAGGCTTCAATGAGCAGTTCTTC. Encoded protein: CASSVTAGGFNEQFF.

This clone was recorded a few times. This rearrangement joins TRBV5-1 to TRBJ1-1, with 9 bases fitting TRBD1. The V gene's germline CDR1 is SGHRS and CDR2 YFSETQ. Trimming removed 4 bases from V and 4 bases from J; junction bases left unmatched: 8. The CDR3 contains 15 residues. This CDR3 is CASSEGQGGGTEAFF. As DNA, the CDR3 is TGCGCCAGCAGCGAGGGACAGGGAGGAGGCACTGAAGCTTTCTTT.

The chain combines TRBV5-4 with TRBJ2-3; tentatively, D is TRBD2 (6 bases). Trimming pared 0 bases from V and 4 bases from J, leaving 9 bases between. The CDR3 has 14 residues. Germline V CDR1 and CDR2: SGHNT, YYREEE (reference sequence). CDR3 DNA: TGTGCCAGCAGCTTGGTCGGGACTCCAGATACGCAGTATTTT. It is translated as CASSLVGTPDTQYF.

This chain links TRBV4-3 with TRBJ2-1; 7 positions agree with TRBD2. CDR1 and CDR2 (germline): LGHNA, YSLEER. Unmatched junction bases numbered 13, after V lost 3 bases and J lost 5 bases. The length of the CDR3 is 17 residues. The CDR3 DNA reads TGCGCCAGCAGCCAGGCCGCTAGGTTGGGGGGGAACAATGAGCAGTTCTTC. Amino acids: CASSQAARLGGNNEQFF.

The J gene is TRBJ2-5, the V gene TRBV4-3, with 7 bases matching TRBD1. Germline-derived CDR1 and CDR2 are LGHNA and YSLEER. V shed 0 bases and J 5 bases; nucleotides not matched to a gene: 6. The length of the CDR3 is 15 residues. CDR3 in DNA: TGCGCCAGCAGCCAAGATGAGGGGGCTGCGGAGACCCAGTACTTC. Translation gives CASSQDEGAAETQYF.

The chain is built from TRBV28 and TRBJ2-1; 7 nucleotides line up with TRBD1. Looked up from germline, CDR1 is MDHEN and CDR2 is SYDVKM. CDR3 length: 17 residues. Trimming cost V 7 bases and J 2 bases; bases outside gene matches: 14. The CDR3 spells CASTSPGGTDTYNEQFF. The CDR3 nucleotides are TGTGCCAGCACCTCACCCGGTGGGACAGATACCTACAATGAGCAGTTCTTC.

V usage is TRBV27 and J usage is TRBJ2-3; TRBD2 matches 10 bases. The germline CDR1 and CDR2 sequences are MNHEY and SMNVEV (reference sequence). This CDR3 contains 16 residues. The junction had 8 bases not matched to a gene; V was cut back by 6 bases and J by 2 bases. The CDR3 nucleotides read TGTGCCAGCAGAGATACCGGGACTAGCGTCACAGATACGCAGTATTTT. This encodes CASRDTGTSVTDTQYF.

J is TRBJ2-1 and V is TRBV4-3, with D hard to call. The CDR3 contains 15 residues. The germline V gene has CDR1 LGHNA and CDR2 YSLEER. The V and J ends lost 0 bases and 8 bases respectively, with 14 bases between them. In nucleotides, the CDR3 is TGCGCCAGCAGCCAAGATAATTTCCACCGAGATGAGCAGTTCTTC. It is translated as CASSQDNFHRDEQFF.

This clone was picked up a small number of times. The gene calls are TRBV30 and TRBJ1-5, with 8 nucleotides matching TRBD1. Per the germline V gene, CDR1 is GTSNPN and CDR2 is SVGIG (reference sequence). The CDR3 totals 13 residues. V gave up 2 bases and J gave up 6 bases; unmatched junction bases: 3. This CDR3 is CAWSQDRVQPQHF. The DNA for the CDR3 is TGTGCCTGGAGTCAGGACAGGGTTCAGCCCCAGCATTTT.

This clone was detected only a few times. V gene TRBV7-9 combines with J gene TRBJ2-1; 7 positions match TRBD2. The CDR3 sequence is 17 residues long. The trim removed 5 bases at V and 5 bases at J, leaving 15 bases unmatched. Germline loops: CDR1 SEHNR, CDR2 FQNEAQ (reference sequence). CDR3 loop: CASSRGLPRLDHNEQFF. The CDR3 DNA reads as TGTGCCAGCAGCAGGGGACTACCTCGGTTGGACCACAATGAGCAGTTCTTC.

This chain connects TRBV30 to TRBJ2-7, with TRBD2 matching over 15 bases. Germline V gives CDR1 GTSNPN, CDR2 SVGIG (reference sequence). Losses at the gene ends were 3 bases for V and 4 bases for J; bases not matched to a gene: 4. The CDR3 is made up of 15 amino acids. In DNA form, the CDR3 reads TGTGCCTGGAGGAAGGGACTAGCGGGAGGTTACGAGCAGTACTTC. Encoded protein: CAWRKGLAGGYEQYF.

This clone showed up just a few times. The chain joins TRBV7-2 to TRBJ2-7; TRBD1 aligns across 8 bases. The germline gives CDR1 SGHTA, CDR2 FQGNSA. Trimming cost V 5 bases and J 5 bases; bases outside gene matches: 8. This CDR3 is built from 14 residues. The CDR3 spells CASSPYQGADEQYF. Here the CDR3 DNA reads TGTGCCAGCAGCCCCTACCAGGGGGCCGACGAGCAGTACTTC.

This clone turned up a few times. The V gene is TRBV9, the J gene TRBJ2-1, with TRBD2 matching 7 bases. V lost 0 bases and J lost 10; bases outside the gene matches: 10. CDR1 is SGDLS, CDR2 YYNGEE, per germline. The CDR3 is 15 amino acids. The CDR3 DNA reads TGTGCCAGCAGCGTAGATATTCGGTCGGGGGGAGAGCAGTTCTTC. Amino acid sequence: CASSVDIRSGGEQFF.

This clone was picked up a small number of times. The V and J genes are TRBV6-6 and TRBJ2-7, with 9 nucleotides matching TRBD1. The V gene end was trimmed by 6 bases and the J gene end by 2 bases; junction bases not matched to a gene: 5. There are 14 residues in the CDR3. From germline, CDR1 is MNHNY and CDR2 SVGAGI (reference sequence). CDR3 bases: TGTGCCAGCAGCGACAGGGGGATCACCTACGAGCAGTACTTC. This codes for CASSDRGITYEQYF.

There are a few counts of this clone. The CDR3 bases are TGTGCCAGCAGTTTTGAGGGATCTAATTCACCCCTCCACTTT. Translated, it gives CASSFEGSNSPLHF. This chain joins TRBV27 and TRBJ1-6, with D unclear. Trimming removed 3 bases at V and 6 bases at J, with 9 bases between. The CDR3 has 14 residues. Germline assignment: CDR1 MNHEY and CDR2 SMNVEV (reference sequence).

V usage is TRBV4-1 and J usage is TRBJ2-2, with 11 bases fitting TRBD2. The CDR3 has 18 amino acids. Germline V gene sequence: CDR1 MGHRA, CDR2 YSYEKL. V dropped 4 bases and J dropped 1; count of bases not matched to a gene: 8. This chain's CDR3 is CASSPSSGGKLNTGELFF. The DNA of the CDR3 is TGCGCCAGCAGCCCTTCTAGCGGGGGGAAACTGAACACCGGGGAGCTGTTTTTT.

The chain recombines TRBV30 with TRBJ1-2; 8 positions agree with TRBD1. The CDR3 totals 15 residues. The trim removed 2 bases at V and 2 bases at J, leaving 7 bases unmatched. Germline lookup yields CDR1 GTSNPN and CDR2 SVGIG (reference sequence). CDR3: CAWSPRTGFNYGYTF. CDR3 sequence (DNA): TGTGCCTGGAGTCCTAGGACAGGGTTCAACTATGGCTACACCTTC.

The J gene is TRBJ1-5, the V gene TRBV7-2, with a possible D match to TRBD1 (5 bases). The V gene's germline CDR1 is SGHTA and CDR2 FQGNSA. The CDR3 loop spans 15 amino acids. The ends were cut back, 5 bases at V and 7 bases at J, with 18 bases in the middle. The CDR3 bases are TGTGCCAGCAGCCAAAATCCGGGGGGGGAGCAGCCCCAGCATTTT. Protein product: CASSQNPGGEQPQHF.

This clone was counted only a few times. The gene calls are TRBV15 and TRBJ2-2; the D gene is possibly TRBD2 (6 bases). Germline CDR1 is LNHNV and CDR2 is YYDKDF (reference sequence). The V gene lost 7 bases and the J gene lost 4 bases, with 31 bases spanning the gap. This CDR3 has 20 residues. CDR3 DNA: TGTGCCACCACCCCGGGAATGACGGGAGAGGTGGGCCCGGGCACCGGGGAGCTGTTTTTT. Translated, it gives CATTPGMTGEVGPGTGELFF.

V is TRBV4-3 and J is TRBJ2-3, with unresolved D. Trimming took off 0 bases at V and 5 bases at J, with 12 bases between the two ends. The germline V gene has CDR1 LGHNA and CDR2 YSLEER. The CDR3 length is 15 residues. This CDR3 reads CASSQDRRNGDTQYF. The CDR3 coding sequence is TGCGCCAGCAGCCAAGATAGGCGGAACGGAGATACGCAGTATTTT.

This clone occurred a few times. The CDR3 DNA reads as TGTGCCACCACGGGACTACTATTGTACGAGCAGTACTTC. It specifies CATTGLLLYEQYF. This sequence joins TRBV10-3 and TRBJ2-7; 7 bases are a match to TRBD2. Germline V gene sequence: CDR1 ENHRY, CDR2 SYGVKD. The CDR3 covers 13 residues. The V and J ends lost 10 bases and 4 bases, in that order; junction bases with no gene match: 10.

This clone was seen a handful of times. The CDR3 is CASSFLAGGETQYF. Written as DNA, the CDR3 is TGTGCCAGCAGCTTTCTAGCGGGGGGGGAGACCCAGTACTTC. This chain links TRBV5-4 with TRBJ2-5; 12 bases map to TRBD2. The length of the CDR3 is 14 residues. Trimming cost V 2 bases and J 5 bases; bases outside gene matches: 1. Germline CDR1 SGHNT, CDR2 YYREEE (reference sequence). The full variable domain, in which reference TRBV5-4 and TRBJ2-5 provide the parts outside the CDR3, is ETGVTQSPTHLIKTRGQQVTLRCSSQSGHNTVSWYQQALGQGPQFIFQYYREEENGRGNFPPRFSGLQFPNYSSELNVNALELDDSALYLCASSFLAGGETQYFGPGTRLLVL.

This chain uses TRBV28 with TRBJ2-2; 9 bases agree with TRBD2. The V gene's germline CDR1 is MDHEN and CDR2 SYDVKM. The CDR3 has 15 residues. Germline trimming cut 11 bases from V and 2 bases from J; bases unmatched to any gene: 9. The CDR3 here is CAHRSGLANTGELFF. In DNA form, the CDR3 reads TGTGCCCACCGCTCGGGACTAGCAAACACCGGGGAGCTGTTTTTT.

In nucleotides, the CDR3 is TGTGCCAGCAGCCAGGGGACAGGGGCGCAGTGGGGTGGCTACACCTTC. It translates to CASSQGTGAQWGGYTF. The chain carries TRBV7-2 and TRBJ1-2, with 10 nucleotides matching TRBD1. There are 16 residues in the CDR3. In germline, CDR1 is SGHTA, CDR2 FQGNSA. The V and J ends lost 5 bases and 7 bases, in that order; junction bases with no gene match: 13.